A single sample gave rise to the 26 T cell receptor beta chains below, sequenced in a study of blood T cell repertoires in COVID-19. This table comes from immunoSEQ multiplex PCR, and its TCRdb copy is limited to in-frame clones, with some not included. This table has around 92,000 clones, roughly nine tenths appearing once. Sequenced material: peripheral blood. All receptors come from an elderly woman with active COVID-19.

V usage is TRBV7-3 and J usage is TRBJ1-1, with 7 bases identical to TRBD1. This CDR3 has 13 residues. The V and J ends lost 1 base and 9 bases, in that order; junction bases with no gene match: 5. The V gene's germline CDR1 is SGHTA and CDR2 FQGTGA. The CDR3 protein is CASSLRGDSQAFF. The CDR3, as DNA: TGTGCCAGCAGCTTAAGAGGGGACAGCCAAGCTTTCTTT.

The chain is built from TRBV3-1 (or the pseudogene TRBV3-2) and TRBJ2-7; 10 bases agree with TRBD2. Looked up from germline, CDR1 is LGHDT and CDR2 is YNNKEL (reference sequence). The CDR3 totals 17 residues. The junction had 8 bases not matched to a gene; V was cut back by 1 base and J by 2 bases. The CDR3 DNA reads TGTGCCAGCAGCCAAGTCCCTTCTAGCGGGAGACCCTACGAGCAGTACTTC. Amino acids: CASSQVPSSGRPYEQYF.

This clone appeared once. Here the CDR3 DNA reads TGTGCCAGCAGCTTAGCGGGAGGACACAATGAGCAGTTCTTC. Amino acid sequence: CASSLAGGHNEQFF. V gene TRBV5-4 combines with J gene TRBJ2-1, with TRBD2 identical over 9 bases. From germline, CDR1 is SGHNT and CDR2 YYREEE (reference sequence). This CDR3 has 14 amino acids. The ends lost 2 bases at V and 5 bases at J; junction bases unmatched: 2.

The J gene is TRBJ1-6, the V gene TRBV5-1; TRBD1 aligns across 11 bases. This CDR3 region has 15 residues. Germline trimming cut 4 bases from V and 9 bases from J; bases unmatched to any gene: 6. CDR1 and CDR2 (germline): SGHRS, YFSETQ. As DNA, the CDR3 is TGCGCCAGCAGCCGTGGACAGGGGGCATCTTCACCCCTCCACTTT. Amino acid sequence: CASSRGQGASSPLHF.

This chain uses TRBV18 with TRBJ1-4, with TRBD1 matching over 8 bases. V gave up 1 base and J gave up 7 bases; unmatched junction bases: 8. The CDR3 spans 16 residues. CDR1 KGHSH and CDR2 LQKENI come from the germline V gene. The CDR3 sequence: CASSPLGQGRSEKLFF. CDR3 DNA sequence: TGTGCCAGCTCACCACTAGGACAGGGACGGTCTGAAAAACTGTTTTTT.

The gene calls are TRBV5-4 and TRBJ2-7, with 9 bases aligning to TRBD2. The CDR3 runs 15 residues. The trim removed 4 bases at V and 0 bases at J, leaving 5 bases unmatched. Germline assignment: CDR1 SGHNT and CDR2 YYREEE (reference sequence). The CDR3 bases are TGTGCCAGCAGCCGAGCGGGAGGAATCTCCTACGAGCAGTACTTC. Protein: CASSRAGGISYEQYF. Based on the CDR3 plus reference TRBV5-4 and TRBJ2-7, the full variable domain is ETGVTQSPTHLIKTRGQQVTLRCSSQSGHNTVSWYQQALGQGPQFIFQYYREEENGRGNFPPRFSGLQFPNYSSELNVNALELDDSALYLCASSRAGGISYEQYFGPGTRLTVT.

The CDR3: CASSSTVTTNEKLFF. The CDR3 bases are TGTGCCAGCAGCTCCACGGTTACCACTAATGAAAAACTGTTTTTT. V gene TRBV7-2 combines with J gene TRBJ1-4; D not resolved. The V end was cut by 4 bases, the J end by 2 bases, with 11 bases between. The germline CDR1 and CDR2 sequences are SGHTA and FQGNSA. The CDR3 covers 15 residues.

The chain couples TRBV27 to TRBJ1-5; weak D call: TRBD1 (6 bases). The germline V gene encodes CDR1 MNHEY and CDR2 SMNVEV (reference sequence). The CDR3 has 14 residues. V was pared by 3 bases and J by 1 base, with 7 bases between. The CDR3, as DNA: TGTGCCAGCAGTTTGGGGGCGAGCAATCAGCCCCAGCATTTT. Translation gives CASSLGASNQPQHF.

This chain connects TRBV6-2 or TRBV6-3 to TRBJ2-4, with D possibly being TRBD2 (6 bases). The V gene's germline CDR1 is MNHEY and CDR2 SVGEGT. The CDR3 contains 12 residues. Trimming removed 5 bases from V and 6 bases from J, with 8 bases in between. The CDR3 DNA is TGTGCCAGCAGTGGGACTCCAAACATTCAGTACTTC. Translating gives CASSGTPNIQYF.

This rearrangement joins TRBV6-5 to TRBJ2-7; D unresolved. The ends were cut back, 8 bases at V and 4 bases at J, with 6 bases in the middle. CDR1 and CDR2 (germline): MNHEY, SVGAGI. This CDR3 comprises 10 residues. The CDR3 DNA follows: TGTGCCAGCGCGGTATACGAGCAGTACTTC. Its translation: CASAVYEQYF.

The V gene is TRBV6-5, the J gene TRBJ2-2; TRBD2 might be the D (6 bases). Trimming took off 6 bases at V and 3 bases at J, with 14 bases between the two ends. The CDR3 extends over 15 amino acids. CDR1 and CDR2 (germline): MNHEY, SVGAGI. DNA for the CDR3: TGTGCCAGCAGGGTGGGGCTAGCGTACACCGGGGAGCTGTTTTTT. Protein product: CASRVGLAYTGELFF.

The chain joins TRBV6-2 or TRBV6-3 to TRBJ2-1; D is possibly TRBD2 (6 bases). The CDR3 sequence is 15 residues long. Germline CDR1 reads MNHEY; CDR2 reads SVGEGT. V shed 3 bases and J shed 2 bases, with 11 bases lying between them. The CDR3 region has the DNA TGTGCCAGCAGTTATTTTGCGGGAACCTACAATGAGCAGTTCTTC. It translates to CASSYFAGTYNEQFF.

The genes are TRBV3-1 (or the pseudogene TRBV3-2) and TRBJ2-7, with 11 bases identical to TRBD2. The germline V gene has CDR1 LGHDT and CDR2 YNNKEL (reference sequence). The CDR3 totals 16 residues. V was pared by 2 bases and J by 2 bases, with 5 bases of the junction left unmatched. The CDR3 region is CASSQLGTSGTYEQYF. The CDR3 DNA reads as TGTGCCAGCAGCCAACTCGGGACTAGCGGTACCTACGAGCAGTACTTC.

The chain carries TRBV7-6 and TRBJ2-3, with D possibly being TRBD1 (5 bases). From germline, CDR1 is SGHVS and CDR2 FNYEAQ. The CDR3 is made up of 16 amino acids. V lost 5 bases and J lost 5, with 20 bases in between. For the CDR3, the DNA is TGTGCCAGCAGCCCCCCAGGGCAGACACGCGGAGATACGCAGTATTTT. Its protein product is CASSPPGQTRGDTQYF.

The V and J genes are TRBV28 and TRBJ2-5; 13 bases are shared with TRBD2. Germline V gene sequence: CDR1 MDHEN, CDR2 SYDVKM. V trimming: 4 bases; J trimming: 5 bases; junction bases outside the gene matches: 4. The CDR3 is 15 residues long. The CDR3 is CASSSTSGRSETQYF. The CDR3 coding sequence is TGTGCCAGCAGTTCGACTAGCGGGAGGAGTGAGACCCAGTACTTC. Using reference TRBV28 and TRBJ2-5 for the parts outside the CDR3, the full variable domain is DVKVTQSSRYLVKRTGEKVFLECVQDMDHENMFWYRQDPGLGLRLIYFSYDVKMKEKGDIPEGYSVSREKKERFSLILESASTNQTSMYLCASSSTSGRSETQYFGPGTRLLVL.

The genes are TRBV9 and TRBJ2-3; tentatively, D is TRBD2 (5 bases). The length of the CDR3 is 15 residues. Trimming removed 4 bases from V and 0 bases from J, with 12 bases in between. CDR1 SGDLS and CDR2 YYNGEE come from the germline V gene. The CDR3 sequence is CASSFERISTDTQYF. The CDR3, as DNA: TGTGCCAGCAGCTTTGAGCGGATCAGCACAGATACGCAGTATTTT.

This clone was detected only once. The chain recombines TRBV7-9 with TRBJ1-5; TRBD1 aligns across 10 bases. Germline loops: CDR1 SEHNR, CDR2 FQNEAQ (reference sequence). The CDR3 consists of 15 residues. Trimming at V came to 5 bases and at J to 2 bases, leaving 3 bases not matched to a gene. CDR3 nucleotides: TGTGCCAGCAGCGAAGGGACAGGGGGCAATCAGCCCCAGCATTTT. Amino acids: CASSEGTGGNQPQHF.

The chain recombines TRBV18 with TRBJ1-2; 9 nucleotides align to TRBD1. J gave up 9 bases and V 3 bases, and 5 bases lay outside the gene matches. Germline-derived CDR1 and CDR2 are KGHSH and LQKENI. The length of the CDR3 is 13 residues. In DNA, the CDR3 is TGTGCCAGCTCACCGTGGACAGGGGACAGCTACACCTTC. Amino acid sequence: CASSPWTGDSYTF.

The J gene is TRBJ1-2, the V gene TRBV29-1; tentative D call: TRBD1 (6 bases). The CDR3 contains 10 residues. V gave up 4 bases and J gave up 13 bases, with 13 bases separating them. The germline V gene encodes CDR1 SQVTM and CDR2 ANQGSEA. Here the CDR3 reads CSVALGQTTF. DNA of the CDR3: TGCAGCGTTGCTCTCGGACAGACCACCTTC. Full variable domain (rest looked up from reference TRBV29-1 and TRBJ1-2): SAVISQKPSRDICQRGTSLTIQCQVDSQVTMMFWYRQQPGQSLTLIATANQGSEATYESGFVIDKFPISRPNLTFSTLTVSNMSPEDSSIYLCSVALGQTTFGSGTRLTVV.

This chain connects TRBV19 to TRBJ2-5; 7 bases match TRBD2. V trimming: 4 bases; J trimming: 4 bases; junction bases outside the gene matches: 6. The CDR3 contains 14 residues. The germline CDR1 and CDR2 sequences are LNHDA and SQIVND (reference sequence). The CDR3 reads CASSNQRETETQYF. DNA of the CDR3: TGTGCCAGTAGTAACCAGCGGGAAACAGAGACCCAGTACTTC.

The chain uses TRBV4-3 and TRBJ2-1; 9 nucleotides line up with TRBD2. The CDR3 spans 15 residues. Trimming at V came to 0 bases and at J to 7 bases, leaving 4 bases not matched to a gene. Germline lookup yields CDR1 LGHNA and CDR2 YSLEER. The CDR3: CASSQELLAGNEQFF. CDR3 coding DNA: TGCGCCAGCAGCCAAGAGCTTCTAGCGGGGAATGAGCAGTTCTTC.

The CDR3 loop reads CASSFGSSDEQYF. DNA for the CDR3: TGTGCCAGCAGTTTCGGGAGTAGCGACGAGCAGTACTTC. The gene calls are TRBV28 and TRBJ2-7; a weak D match, TRBD2 (6 bases). CDR3 length: 13 amino acids. V lost 3 bases and J lost 5, with 11 bases in between. The V gene's germline CDR1 is MDHEN and CDR2 SYDVKM.

The CDR3 loop reads CASSLDRVNTEAFF. Here the CDR3 DNA reads TGCGCCAGCAGCTTGGACAGGGTTAACACTGAAGCTTTCTTT. This chain connects TRBV5-1 to TRBJ1-1; D perhaps matches TRBD1 (6 bases). Trimming removed 0 bases at V and 2 bases at J, with 8 bases between. CDR1 is SGHRS, CDR2 YFSETQ, per germline. The CDR3 contains 14 residues.

V and J are TRBV6-5 and TRBJ2-7; 8 nucleotides match TRBD2. Germline trimming cut 6 bases from V and 5 bases from J; bases unmatched to any gene: 9. This CDR3 region has 14 residues. Germline V lookup: CDR1 MNHEY, CDR2 SVGAGI. The CDR3 protein is CASRRQAGGNEQYF. Here the CDR3 DNA reads TGTGCCAGCAGGAGACAGGCGGGGGGCAACGAGCAGTACTTC.

The chain uses TRBV27 and TRBJ2-2, with 12 bases matching TRBD2. The CDR3 covers 19 residues. The germline V gene has CDR1 MNHEY and CDR2 SMNVEV (reference sequence). V dropped 4 bases and J dropped 7; count of bases not matched to a gene: 16. CDR3 sequence: CASSSSHPTSGRDYGELFF. The DNA for the CDR3 is TGTGCCAGCAGTTCCTCTCATCCGACTAGCGGGAGAGATTACGGGGAGCTGTTTTTT.

V is TRBV6-5 and J is TRBJ1-1; unclear D gene. CDR1 is MNHEY, CDR2 SVGAGI, per germline. The CDR3 runs 12 residues. Trimming removed 6 bases from V and 11 bases from J, with 16 bases in between. This CDR3 reads CASSSPEGGAFF. The CDR3 DNA is TGTGCCAGCAGCTCCCCGGAGGGAGGGGCTTTCTTT.